Following are 23 T cell receptor beta chains from one sample sequenced in a study of T cell changes during pregnancy in multiple sclerosis. Libraries were prepared by immunoSEQ multiplex PCR; TCRdb keeps only in-frame clonotypes and omits some of them. The sample shows 30,000 to 45,000 clones, about 90% of them seen only once. The source material was CD4+ T cells from peripheral blood mononuclear cells, sampled after pregnancy. Receptor source: a female donor in good health, enrolled as a control in a pregnancy study.

V is TRBV30 and J is TRBJ2-1; 8 bases are a match to TRBD1. Trimming at V came to 3 bases and at J to 8 bases, leaving 6 bases not matched to a gene. There are 13 residues in the CDR3. The germline CDR1 and CDR2 sequences are GTSNPN and SVGIG (reference sequence). The CDR3 loop reads CAWRGNRGYEQFF. Here the CDR3 DNA reads TGTGCCTGGAGGGGAAACAGGGGGTATGAGCAGTTCTTC.

V usage is TRBV4-2 and J usage is TRBJ2-5; 12 nucleotides agree with TRBD2. The CDR3 has 17 amino acids. J was trimmed by 5 bases and V by 4 bases; bases with no gene match: 11. Per the germline V gene, CDR1 is LGHNA and CDR2 is YNFKEQ. CDR3 sequence: CASSLETSLAGGETQYF. Here the CDR3 DNA reads TGTGCCAGCAGCCTAGAGACCTCTCTAGCGGGAGGGGAGACCCAGTACTTC.

The rearrangement links TRBV5-5 to TRBJ2-1; a possible D gene is TRBD1 (6 bases). Trimming took off 4 bases at V and 2 bases at J, with 16 bases between the two ends. Germline V gene data show CDR1 as SGHKS and CDR2 as YYEKEE (reference sequence). CDR3 size: 16 residues. CDR3 bases: TGTGCCAGCAGCCCGGAACAGGGATCCCCCTACAATGAGCAGTTCTTC. It yields the protein CASSPEQGSPYNEQFF.

V and J are TRBV19 and TRBJ1-2, with no clear D. Trimming left V 3 bases short and J 4 bases short, with 21 bases between. This CDR3 is built from 17 residues. From germline, CDR1 is LNHDA and CDR2 SQIVND (reference sequence). The CDR3 is CASSIKPRSLFLYGYTF. In DNA, the CDR3 is TGTGCCAGTAGTATTAAACCCCGGTCCCTTTTTCTCTATGGCTACACCTTC.

This clone was seen only a few times. This sequence joins TRBV19 and TRBJ1-5; TRBD1 agrees at 8 bases. The CDR3 runs 16 residues. Germline CDR1 LNHDA, CDR2 SQIVND (reference sequence). The trim removed 5 bases at V and 7 bases at J, leaving 13 bases unmatched. The CDR3 bases are TGTGCCAGTAGTTCCGGGACAGGAGCTTCCGGACAGCCCCAGCATTTT. As protein: CASSSGTGASGQPQHF.

The chain employs TRBV7-2 and TRBJ2-3; the match to TRBD1 covers 9 bases. Germline CDR1 reads SGHTA; CDR2 reads FQGNSA. The CDR3 consists of 14 residues. V lost 8 bases, J lost 1 base, and 4 bases stayed unmatched. The CDR3 nucleotides are TGTGCCAGCGGGGGGACAGGGCGCACAGATACGCAGTATTTT. It is translated as CASGGTGRTDTQYF.

The chain couples TRBV7-2 to TRBJ2-2; no reliable D call. Germline CDR1 SGHTA, CDR2 FQGNSA. The V end lost 4 bases, the J end lost 1 base, and 10 bases lay between the germline ends. The CDR3 extends over 15 amino acids. The CDR3 bases are TGTGCCAGCAGCTCCCGAAACAGGAACACCGGGGAGCTGTTTTTT. It yields the protein CASSSRNRNTGELFF.

Note on this clone: The junction departs from germline at one end; a sequencing error may be responsible. V usage is TRBV6-5 and J usage is TRBJ1-3; D is uncertain. Germline V gene lookup returns CDR1 MNHEY and CDR2 SVGAGI. The CDR3 length is 13 residues. The DNA for the CDR3 is TGTGCCAGCAGTTTGGCGGAAGGAACCACCATATATTTT. Protein sequence: CASSLAEGTTIYF.

This clone occurred a few times. V is TRBV18 and J is TRBJ1-1; 7 positions agree with TRBD1. This CDR3 comprises 14 residues. Germline V gene sequence: CDR1 KGHSH, CDR2 LQKENI. J was trimmed by 4 bases and V by 6 bases; bases with no gene match: 8. In DNA, the CDR3 is TGTGCCAGCTCTCGGACGGGACAGACCACTGAAGCTTTCTTT. Encoded protein: CASSRTGQTTEAFF.

To note about this clone: Other DNA sequences in this sample translate to the same CDR3. The chain has TRBV18 and TRBJ1-4; no reliable D call. V dropped 6 bases and J dropped 0 bases, with 8 bases sitting between them. The CDR3 is 14 residues long. CDR1 is KGHSH, CDR2 LQKENI, per germline. In nucleotides, the CDR3 is TGTGCCAGCTCCCCCGGAGCAACTAATGAAAAACTGTTTTTT. It is translated as CASSPGATNEKLFF. Full variable domain (rest looked up from reference TRBV18 and TRBJ1-4): NAGVMQNPRHLVRRRGQEARLRCSPMKGHSHVYWYRQLPEEGLKFMVYLQKENIIDESGMPKERFSAEFPKEGPSILRIQQVVRGDSAAYFCASSPGATNEKLFFGSGTQLSVL.

CDR3 region: CAWSSGTSSYNEQFF. The CDR3 coding sequence is TGTGCCTGGAGTTCCGGGACAAGCTCCTACAATGAGCAGTTCTTC. This chain uses TRBV30 with TRBJ2-1, with D maybe TRBD1 (6 bases). The CDR3 is 15 amino acids. Trimming stripped 2 bases from V and 0 bases from J, with 11 bases between. Germline V gives CDR1 GTSNPN, CDR2 SVGIG (reference sequence). Complete variable domain (other parts from reference TRBV30 and TRBJ2-1): SQTIHQWPATLVQPVGSPLSLECTVEGTSNPNLYWYRQAAGRGLQLLFYSVGIGQISSEVPQNLSASRPQDRQFILSSKKLLLSDSGFYLCAWSSGTSSYNEQFFGPGTRLTVL.

The chain uses TRBV19 and TRBJ1-4, with D possibly TRBD1 on 5 matching bases. Germline V gives CDR1 LNHDA, CDR2 SQIVND (reference sequence). CDR3 length: 16 amino acids. V shed 2 bases and J shed 7 bases, with 17 bases lying between them. DNA for the CDR3: TGTGCCAGTAGTATAACAAAGGCAGGGCGGAGTGAAAAACTGTTTTTT. Translated: CASSITKAGRSEKLFF.

The V and J genes are TRBV5-6 and TRBJ2-7; tentative D call: TRBD2 (6 bases). The CDR3 extends over 13 amino acids. V was shortened by 0 bases and J by 2 bases, with 6 bases between the two germline ends. Germline V gives CDR1 SGHDT, CDR2 YYEEEE. The CDR3 DNA is TGTGCCAGCAGCTTGGTAGCGGCCTACGAGCAGTACTTC. Protein product: CASSLVAAYEQYF. The full variable domain, completed using reference TRBV5-6 and TRBJ2-7, is DAGVTQSPTHLIKTRGQQVTLRCSPKSGHDTVSWYQQALGQGPQFIFQYYEEEERQRGNFPDRFSGHQFPNYSSELNVNALLLGDSALYLCASSLVAAYEQYFGPGTRLTVT.

The chain links TRBV30 to TRBJ1-1; possible D gene TRBD1, 6 bases. The CDR3 contains 12 residues. Germline values: CDR1 GTSNPN, CDR2 SVGIG (reference sequence). Trimming cost V 4 bases and J 4 bases, with 10 bases left between them. The CDR3 region is CAWNRGSTEAFF. The CDR3, as DNA: TGTGCCTGGAATAGGGGGTCCACTGAAGCTTTCTTT.

V usage is TRBV5-1 and J usage is TRBJ1-4; D is ambiguous. Trimming stripped 0 bases from V and 8 bases from J, with 14 bases between. Germline lookup yields CDR1 SGHRS and CDR2 YFSETQ. This CDR3 is 15 amino acids long. The CDR3 spells CASSLAAQPLEKLFF. The DNA for the CDR3 is TGCGCCAGCAGCTTGGCTGCACAGCCTCTCGAAAAACTGTTTTTT.

This chain joins TRBV7-9 and TRBJ2-5; D might be TRBD1 (6 bases). The CDR3 loop spans 16 amino acids. The germline CDR1 and CDR2 sequences are SEHNR and FQNEAQ (reference sequence). Trimming shortened V by 5 bases and J by 5 bases, and 21 bases separated the two germline ends. In DNA, the CDR3 is TGTGCCAGCAGCCGAACAGGGCCCTCGGCGTGGGAGACCCAGTACTTC. This encodes CASSRTGPSAWETQYF.

V usage is TRBV11-2 and J usage is TRBJ2-7; D is perhaps TRBD2 (5 bases). V shed 5 bases and J shed 3 bases, with 14 bases lying between them. Germline values: CDR1 SGHAT, CDR2 FQNNGV. The CDR3 is made up of 14 amino acids. CDR3 sequence reads: CASSHPGGDYEQYF. CDR3 DNA sequence: TGTGCCAGCAGCCATCCTGGAGGCGACTACGAGCAGTACTTC.

As DNA, the CDR3 is TGCGCCAGCAGCCAAGCCGCGGGGGGCCGGGGAAGCGAGACCCAGTACTTC. Its translation: CASSQAAGGRGSETQYF. V usage is TRBV4-3 and J usage is TRBJ2-5, with 8 bases aligning to TRBD2. The trim removed 1 base at V and 5 bases at J, leaving 12 bases unmatched. Germline assignment: CDR1 LGHNA and CDR2 YSLEER. CDR3 size: 17 residues.

This rearrangement joins TRBV5-1 to TRBJ2-2; 9 bases line up with TRBD2. Germline CDR1 SGHRS, CDR2 YFSETQ. Trimming cost V 4 bases and J 5 bases; bases outside gene matches: 6. This CDR3 contains 15 residues. The CDR3 spells CASSVVAGVTGELFF. For the CDR3, the DNA is TGCGCCAGCAGCGTCGTAGCGGGAGTTACCGGGGAGCTGTTTTTT.

The rearrangement uses TRBV15 and TRBJ2-1; TRBD1 matches 9 bases. CDR3 length: 17 amino acids. J was trimmed by 0 bases and V by 7 bases; bases with no gene match: 10. Germline V gene data show CDR1 as LNHNV and CDR2 as YYDKDF (reference sequence). CDR3 sequence reads: CATNPTGTGLSYNEQFF. Here the CDR3 DNA reads TGTGCCACCAATCCGACCGGGACAGGGCTCTCCTACAATGAGCAGTTCTTC.

The rearrangement uses TRBV7-2 and TRBJ1-2; the D gene is possibly TRBD1 (5 bases). Germline V gene lookup returns CDR1 SGHTA and CDR2 FQGNSA. V shed 2 bases and J shed 0 bases, with 13 bases lying between them. The CDR3 spans 16 residues. Here the CDR3 DNA reads TGTGCCAGCAGCTTACAGGGAATGGAACCTAACTATGGCTACACCTTC. Protein product: CASSLQGMEPNYGYTF.

The rearrangement uses TRBV6-5 and TRBJ2-5; possibly TRBD1 for D (6 bases). The CDR3 is 14 amino acids. Germline CDR1 MNHEY, CDR2 SVGAGI. V was clipped by 5 bases and J by 5 bases, with 15 bases between them. Here the CDR3 DNA reads TGTGCCAGCAGTGAAAGACAGGTACAGGAGACCCAGTACTTC. It codes for CASSERQVQETQYF.

The chain employs TRBV29-1 and TRBJ2-5, with a weak D call TRBD1 (6 bases). Trimming pared 3 bases from V and 0 bases from J, leaving 8 bases between. This CDR3 is 13 amino acids long. Germline loops: CDR1 SQVTM, CDR2 ANQGSEA. The CDR3 here is CSVEQGYQETQYF. The CDR3 region has the DNA TGCAGCGTTGAGCAGGGGTACCAAGAGACCCAGTACTTC.